Below, 14 T cell receptor beta chains from the same sample are listed, as sequenced in a study of blood T cell repertoires in COVID-19. The table came from immunoSEQ multiplex PCR; TCRdb's copy has only in-frame clones and leaves some out. The repertoire consists of 100,000 to 150,000 clones, with roughly four fifths occurring once and the leading ten covering around 4.5%. The source material was peripheral blood. The receptors were gathered from a woman in her 70s with acute or convalescent COVID-19.

V usage is TRBV5-1 and J usage is TRBJ1-1; the D is unclear. Germline assignment: CDR1 SGHRS and CDR2 YFSETQ. V lost 2 bases and J 1 base, leaving 15 bases between the germline ends. This CDR3 region has 16 residues. The CDR3 DNA reads as TGCGCCAGCAGCTTAGGAGGGAATCTGGGGAACACTGAAGCTTTCTTT. This gives the protein CASSLGGNLGNTEAFF.

This clone occurred once. V and J are TRBV11-2 and TRBJ1-1, with unresolved D. The germline V and J ends were trimmed by 0 bases and 6 bases, with 11 bases remaining between them. This CDR3 spans 14 amino acids. Per germline, CDR1 SGHAT and CDR2 FQNNGV. As DNA, the CDR3 is TGTGCCAGCAGCTTAGATGGAGGTATCGCTGAAGCTTTCTTT. It yields the protein CASSLDGGIAEAFF.

Regarding this clone: One junction end does not reproduce the germline sequence, and a read error may be involved. V and J are TRBV2 and TRBJ1-1; TRBD1 might be the D (5 bases). Germline V CDR1 and CDR2: SNHLY, FYNNEI. CDR3 size: 13 residues. CDR3 bases: TGTGCCAGCCGTGACAGAATGAACACTGAAGCTTTCTTT. It yields the protein CASRDRMNTEAFF.

The chain employs TRBV7-2 and TRBJ2-1; 8 nucleotides align to TRBD2. The germline CDR1 and CDR2 sequences are SGHTA and FQGNSA. The length of the CDR3 is 15 residues. With V trimmed by 1 base and J by 12 bases, 11 bases remained unmatched. The CDR3 DNA reads TGTGCCAGCAGCTTAGGTGGGACTAGTTCTCAGTTGCAGTTCTTC. Its protein product is CASSLGGTSSQLQFF.

The chain employs TRBV9 and TRBJ1-3; 8 bases are shared with TRBD1. V gave up 0 bases and J gave up 2 bases; unmatched junction bases: 10. The CDR3 sequence is 18 residues long. Germline V gene lookup returns CDR1 SGDLS and CDR2 YYNGEE. CDR3 nucleotide sequence: TGTGCCAGCAGCGTAGTCCCCGGGCAGGGGGCGGCTGGAAACACCATATATTTT. Its protein is CASSVVPGQGAAGNTIYF.

The chain has TRBV5-1 and TRBJ1-2, with 7 bases fitting TRBD1. This CDR3 comprises 13 residues. Trimming at V came to 4 bases and at J to 7 bases, leaving 7 bases not matched to a gene. The V gene's germline CDR1 is SGHRS and CDR2 YFSETQ. CDR3 in DNA: TGCGCCAGCAGCGCGGGACAGTTTGTTGGCTACACCTTC. It yields the protein CASSAGQFVGYTF. Looking up the rest from reference TRBV5-1 and TRBJ1-2 gives the full variable domain: KAGVTQTPRYLIKTRGQQVTLSCSPISGHRSVSWYQQTPGQGLQFLFEYFSETQRNKGNFPGRFSGRQFSNSRSEMNVSTLELGDSALYLCASSAGQFVGYTFGSGTRLTVV.

CDR3 sequence reads: CASSTHERYQPQHF. The CDR3 nucleotides read TGTGCCAGCAGTACCCACGAGAGATATCAGCCCCAGCATTTT. The chain carries TRBV6-5 and TRBJ1-5; D gene uncertain. Trimming stripped 5 bases from V and 5 bases from J, with 13 bases between. Looked up from germline, CDR1 is MNHEY and CDR2 is SVGAGI. The CDR3 runs to 14 residues.

This rearrangement joins TRBV6-2 or TRBV6-3 to TRBJ1-5; D unresolved. Trimming removed 0 bases from V and 5 bases from J, with 5 bases in between. This CDR3 contains 13 residues. CDR1 is MNHEY, CDR2 SVGEGT, per germline. DNA for the CDR3: TGTGCCAGCAGTTACTCCCTTGATCAGCCCCAGCATTTT. Protein product: CASSYSLDQPQHF.

Turning to this clone: Relative to the germline gene, one junction end is altered; a read error may explain this. This sequence joins TRBV4-2 and TRBJ2-3; D possibly corresponds to TRBD2 (6 bases). Germline CDR1 reads LGHNA; CDR2 reads YNFKEQ. This CDR3 has 12 residues. The CDR3 coding sequence is TGTGCCAGCAGCCAAGATACGGGGGAATCCGAGTTT. Its translation is CASSQDTGESEF.

The CDR3 protein is CASSLVGHGSTEAFF. CDR3 DNA: TGTGCCAGCAGCTTAGTTGGACATGGTTCTACTGAAGCTTTCTTT. This chain connects TRBV7-2 to TRBJ1-1, with D maybe TRBD1 (5 bases). This CDR3 has 15 amino acids. The V and J ends lost 1 base and 5 bases respectively, with 14 bases between them. Germline V gives CDR1 SGHTA, CDR2 FQGNSA. The variable domain in full, with the rest retrieved from reference TRBV7-2 and TRBJ1-1, is GAGVSQSPSNKVTEKGKDVELRCDPISGHTALYWYRQSLGQGLEFLIYFQGNSAPDKSGLPSDRFSAERTGGSVSTLTIQRTQQEDSAVYLCASSLVGHGSTEAFFGQGTRLTVV.

As for this clone: The sample contains more than one DNA sequence encoding this CDR3. The chain combines TRBV19 with TRBJ2-5, with 10 bases matching TRBD1. This CDR3 spans 14 amino acids. Germline V gives CDR1 LNHDA, CDR2 SQIVND (reference sequence). J gave up 4 bases and V 6 bases, and 5 bases lay outside the gene matches. The CDR3 coding sequence is TGTGCCAGTAGGGACAGGGGGAGAGGAGAGACCCAGTACTTC. Translation gives CASRDRGRGETQYF.

DNA for the CDR3: TGTGCTAGTGGTTCGACAGGGGAAAACTATGGCTACACCTTC. Translating gives CASGSTGENYGYTF. The rearrangement joins TRBV12-5 to TRBJ1-2, with 8 bases identical to TRBD1. V trimming: 4 bases; J trimming: 2 bases; junction bases outside the gene matches: 3. The CDR3 totals 14 residues. Looked up from germline, CDR1 is LGHNT and CDR2 is FRNRAP. Based on the CDR3 plus reference TRBV12-5 and TRBJ1-2, the full variable domain is DARVTQTPRHKVTEMGQEVTMRCQPILGHNTVFWYRQTMMQGLELLAYFRNRAPLDDSGMPKDRFSAEMPDATLATLKIQPSEPRDSAVYFCASGSTGENYGYTFGSGTRLTVV.

The chain links TRBV6-5 to TRBJ2-7; 9 nucleotides agree with TRBD1. CDR3 length: 15 amino acids. Losses at the gene ends were 0 bases for V and 6 bases for J; bases not matched to a gene: 6. CDR1 and CDR2 (germline): MNHEY, SVGAGI. CDR3 sequence: CASSYSGTGPGEQYF. DNA of the CDR3: TGTGCCAGCAGTTACTCGGGGACAGGGCCTGGCGAGCAGTACTTC.

The rearrangement uses TRBV6-5 and TRBJ1-1; D unresolved. Germline V gene lookup returns CDR1 MNHEY and CDR2 SVGAGI. V dropped 7 bases and J dropped 3 bases, with 15 bases sitting between them. The length of the CDR3 is 14 residues. Written as DNA, the CDR3 is TGTGCCAGCATCCGACTCTCCTGGGACACTGAAGCTTTCTTT. This encodes CASIRLSWDTEAFF.